The clone carrying this T cell receptor (beta chain) was found a few times. The antigen remains unidentified. The CDR3 is 14 amino acids. Germline-derived CDR1 and CDR2 are LNHDA and SQIVND (reference sequence). With V trimmed by 3 bases and J by 4 bases, 5 bases remained unmatched. This sample stems from a study of regulatory T cells in long-lasting Graves disease. Described time point: newly diagnosed GD, antithyroid drugs for less than 3 months. PBMC RNA served as the TCR library source. General study results and limits: Persistent patients had a count of shared public clonotypes (under 3,000) that exceeded that of new patients (around 1,000). Newly diagnosed disease favored TRBV20-1 and TRBJ2-1 over persistent disease. Newly diagnosed patients had higher TCR diversity than persistent Graves' patients did.

In building TCR beta libraries, iRepertoire HTBI primers were used together with Arm-PCR of CDR3 regions. TCRdb re-called the multiplex PCR reads with MiXCR, one entry per CDR3 protein. The table lists about 620,000 distinct CDR3 sequences, roughly 15% of them singletons. These same data were also listed under a study on T cells in Graves' hyperthyroidism and ophthalmopathy.

The V and J genes are TRBV19 and TRBJ2-7; the match to TRBD2 covers 8 bases. Sequencing was performed on peripheral blood mononuclear cells (PBMCs), taken at new diagnosis, from a patient treated with antithyroid drugs. This TCR was recovered from a young woman with Graves disease. This CDR3 is CASSISGSRYEQYF. DNA for the CDR3: TGTGCCAGTAGTATCAGCGGGAGCAGGTACGAGCAGTACTTC.